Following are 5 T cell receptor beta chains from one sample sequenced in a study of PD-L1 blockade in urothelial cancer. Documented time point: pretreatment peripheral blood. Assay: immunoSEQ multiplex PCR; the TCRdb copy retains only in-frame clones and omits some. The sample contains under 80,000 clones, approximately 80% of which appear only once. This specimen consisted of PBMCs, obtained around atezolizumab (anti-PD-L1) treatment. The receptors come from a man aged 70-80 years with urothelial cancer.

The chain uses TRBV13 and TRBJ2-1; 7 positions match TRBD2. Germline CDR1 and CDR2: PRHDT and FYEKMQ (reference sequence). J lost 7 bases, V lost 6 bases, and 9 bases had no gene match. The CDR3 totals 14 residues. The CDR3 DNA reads TGTGCCAGCAGAGGCGGGGGAAACCAAAATGAGCAGTTCTTC. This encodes CASRGGGNQNEQFF.

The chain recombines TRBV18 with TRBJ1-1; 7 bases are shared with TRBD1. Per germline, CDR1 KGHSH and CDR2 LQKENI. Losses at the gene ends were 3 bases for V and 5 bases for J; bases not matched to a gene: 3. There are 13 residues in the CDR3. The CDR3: CASSPRQGTEAFF. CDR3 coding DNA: TGTGCCAGCTCACCTAGACAGGGAACTGAAGCTTTCTTT.

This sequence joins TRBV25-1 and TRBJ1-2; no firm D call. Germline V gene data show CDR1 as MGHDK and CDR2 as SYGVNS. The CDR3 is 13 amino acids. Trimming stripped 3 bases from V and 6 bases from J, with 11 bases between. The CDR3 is CASSEAVQDGYTF. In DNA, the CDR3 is TGTGCCAGCAGTGAGGCAGTTCAAGATGGCTACACCTTC.

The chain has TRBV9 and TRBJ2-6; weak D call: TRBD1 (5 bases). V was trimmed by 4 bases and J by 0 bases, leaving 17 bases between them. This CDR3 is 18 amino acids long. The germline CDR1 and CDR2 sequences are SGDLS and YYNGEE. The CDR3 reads CASSIPPQGHSGANVLTF. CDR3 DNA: TGTGCCAGCAGCATCCCGCCCCAGGGTCACTCTGGGGCCAACGTCCTGACTTTC. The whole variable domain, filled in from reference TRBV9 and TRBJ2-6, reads DSGVTQTPKHLITATGQRVTLRCSPRSGDLSVYWYQQSLDQGLQFLIQYYNGEERAKGNILERFSAQQFPDLHSELNLSSLELGDSALYFCASSIPPQGHSGANVLTFGAGSRLTVL.

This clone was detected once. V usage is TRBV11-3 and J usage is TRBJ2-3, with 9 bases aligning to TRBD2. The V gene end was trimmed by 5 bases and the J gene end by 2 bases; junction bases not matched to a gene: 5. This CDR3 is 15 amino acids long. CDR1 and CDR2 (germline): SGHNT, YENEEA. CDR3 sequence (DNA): TGTGCCAGCAGCCCGCGGACTAGCGACACAGATACGCAGTATTTT. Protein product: CASSPRTSDTDTQYF.